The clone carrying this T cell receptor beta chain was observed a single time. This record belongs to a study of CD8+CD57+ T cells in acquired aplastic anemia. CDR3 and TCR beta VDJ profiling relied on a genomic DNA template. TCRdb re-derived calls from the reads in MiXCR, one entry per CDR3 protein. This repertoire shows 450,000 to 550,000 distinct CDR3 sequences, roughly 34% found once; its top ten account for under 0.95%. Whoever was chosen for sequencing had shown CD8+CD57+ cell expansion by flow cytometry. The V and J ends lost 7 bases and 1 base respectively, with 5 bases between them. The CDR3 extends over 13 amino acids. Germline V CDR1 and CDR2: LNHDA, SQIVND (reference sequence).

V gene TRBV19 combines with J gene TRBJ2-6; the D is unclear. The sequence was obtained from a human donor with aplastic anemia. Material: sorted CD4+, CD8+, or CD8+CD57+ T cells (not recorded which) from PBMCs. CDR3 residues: CASTDSGANVLTF. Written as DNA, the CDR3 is TGTGCCAGTACGGATTCTGGGGCCAACGTCCTGACTTTC. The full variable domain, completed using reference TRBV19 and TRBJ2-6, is DGGITQSPKYLFRKEGQNVTLSCEQNLNHDAMYWYRQDPGQGLRLIYYSQIVNDFQKGDIAEGYSVSREKKESFPLTVTSAQKNPTAFYLCASTDSGANVLTFGAGSRLTVL.